The 26 T cell receptor beta chains in this list originate from one sample, sequenced in a study of CD8+ T cells in alopecia areata. RNA was isolated and reverse transcribed to cDNA, the sequencing template. The data were produced by immunoSEQ multiplex PCR, yet TCRdb's version contains in-frame clones alone and is incomplete. Listed for the sample are around 100,000 clones, none seen a single time. The sequenced material came from lesional skin. These receptors originate from a C3H/HeJ mouse with alopecia areata. The strain's MHC: H2-k.

In the case of this clone: The genes are named according to mouse. The CDR3 end is not reached by the read, which stops 4 residues before it; the germline J gene fills it in. The chain is built from TRBV13-2 and TRBJ1-4, with a tentative D call TRBD1 (5 bases). CDR3 size: 16 residues. From germline, CDR1 is NNHNN and CDR2 SYGAGS (reference sequence). V lost 2 bases and J lost 0, with 11 bases in between. The part of the CDR3 DNA that was read is TGTGCCAGCGGTGAACCGGACATCTTTTCCAACGAA. It specifies CASGEPDIFSNE. The whole CDR3 region reads CASGEPDIFSNERLFF.

This clone was seen a handful of times. Gene and germline names: mouse. CDR3: CASSFWARGHERLFF. The sequenced CDR3 bases are TGTGCCAGCAGTTTCTGGGCCAGGGGGCACGAA. The chain uses TRBV14 and TRBJ1-4; 8 bases are a match to TRBD1. The read terminates 4 residues ahead of where the CDR3 ends, so the germline J gene completes it. In germline, CDR1 is SGHDT, CDR2 FRDEAV. The length of the CDR3 is 15 residues. With 0 bases clipped from V and 6 bases from J, the junction kept 4 bases outside the gene matches.

On this clone: Germline and genes here are mouse. The read terminates 4 residues ahead of where the CDR3 ends, so the germline J gene completes it. This rearrangement joins TRBV19 to TRBJ1-2, with 9 bases lining up with TRBD1. This CDR3 has 14 amino acids. Per germline, CDR1 FNHDT and CDR2 SITEND (reference sequence). V was clipped by 6 bases and J by 1 base; unmatched bases: 4. The CDR3 bases that were read are TGTGCCAGCACCTCGGGACAGGGAAACTCC. It yields the protein CASTSGQGNS. The whole CDR3 is CASTSGQGNSDYTF. Full variable domain (outside the CDR3, taken from reference TRBV19 and TRBJ1-2): GGIITQTPKFLIGQEGQKLTLKCQQNFNHDTMYWYRQDSGKGLRLIYYSITENDLQKGDLSEGYDASREKKSSFSLTVTSAQKNEMAVFLCASTSGQGNSDYTFGSGTRLLVI.

This clone was detected only a few times. The listed genes are named as in mouse. From the germline J gene comes the end of the CDR3, since the read stops 4 residues before it. The chain recombines TRBV19 with TRBJ2-3; 8 nucleotides align to TRBD2. Germline loops: CDR1 FNHDT, CDR2 SITEND (reference sequence). Trimming removed 4 bases from V and 2 bases from J; junction bases left unmatched: 6. The CDR3 is made up of 15 amino acids. CDR3 DNA (partial): TGTGCCAGCAGTCTCACTGGGGGTGCTGCAGAA. This translates into CASSLTGGAAE. The entire CDR3 protein reads CASSLTGGAAETLYF.

This clone appeared a few times. These gene names are mouse names. The read is 4 residues too short to cover the CDR3 end, so that end is filled in from the germline J gene. The V gene is TRBV13-3, the J gene TRBJ2-5; possible D gene TRBD2, 7 bases. Germline assignment: CDR1 NNHDY and CDR2 SYVADS. The CDR3 length is 13 residues. The CDR3 spells CASSGGAPDTQYF. Partial CDR3 DNA: TGTGCCAGCAGTGGGGGGGCGCCGGAC.

This clone has at least ten counts. Gene names and germline match the mouse. Read coverage stops 4 residues before the CDR3 terminus; the germline J gene supplies the remainder. The gene calls are TRBV1 and TRBJ2-7; TRBD2 aligns across 9 bases. V dropped 0 bases and J dropped 0; count of bases not matched to a gene: 6. Germline V gene lookup returns CDR1 NSQYPW and CDR2 LRSPGD (reference sequence). This CDR3 has 17 amino acids. The sequenced CDR3 bases are TGCACCTGCAGTGCAGACGGTGGGGGGGCGCGCTCCTAT. It is translated as CTCSADGGGARSY. The full CDR3 reads CTCSADGGGARSYEQYF.

This clone occurred many times. Mouse names are used for the genes. The CDR3 goes on 4 residues after the read ends, and that part is filled in from the germline J gene. The chain recombines TRBV19 with TRBJ1-4; possibly TRBD1 for D (6 bases). V was trimmed by 4 bases and J by 3 bases, leaving 7 bases between them. The CDR3 is 13 amino acids. Germline CDR1 is FNHDT and CDR2 is SITEND (reference sequence). This CDR3 reads CASSPGANERLFF. The CDR3 bases that were read are TGTGCCAGCAGTCCAGGGGCCAACGAA.

This clone appeared a few times. Gene names and germline refer to mouse. The CDR3 extends 4 residues past the end of the read, so its final part is completed from the germline J gene. The chain uses TRBV19 and TRBJ1-1, with 8 bases matching TRBD1. Germline V gene sequence: CDR1 FNHDT, CDR2 SITEND (reference sequence). J gave up 0 bases and V 5 bases, and 6 bases lay outside the gene matches. This CDR3 contains 15 residues. The sequenced CDR3 bases are TGTGCCAGCAGCCTCGGACAGGGTGCAAACACA. Translating gives CASSLGQGANT. The entire CDR3 sequence reads CASSLGQGANTEVFF.

This clone was seen only a few times. Here the gene names and germline are mouse. The CDR3 extends 4 residues past the end of the read, so its final part is completed from the germline J gene. The genes are TRBV13-1 and TRBJ2-1; TRBD1 matches at 7 bases. The germline CDR1 and CDR2 sequences are NSHNY and SYGAGN. This CDR3 is built from 15 residues. J was trimmed by 3 bases and V by 2 bases; bases with no gene match: 5. The CDR3 sequence is CASSEGTDLYAEQFF. The sequenced CDR3 bases are TGTGCCAGCAGTGAGGGGACAGACCTCTATGCT.

This clone came up a few times. Gene names follow the mouse nomenclature. The read finishes 4 residues shy of the CDR3 end, and the germline J gene is used to complete it. The chain combines TRBV13-3 with TRBJ2-4; 9 bases map to TRBD2. J gave up 3 bases and V 2 bases, and 7 bases lay outside the gene matches. The CDR3 extends over 16 amino acids. CDR1 and CDR2 from the germline V gene are NNHDY and SYVADS. CDR3 DNA, as far as it was read: TGTGCCAGCAGTGAAAACTGGGGGGTTCGGCAAAAC. This translates into CASSENWGVRQN. The CDR3 reads in full as CASSENWGVRQNTLYF.

For this clone: Genes and germline are mouse. The read halts 4 residues ahead of the CDR3 end, with the missing end drawn from the germline J gene. The rearrangement joins TRBV13-3 to TRBJ2-4, with 13 bases matching TRBD2. With V trimmed by 3 bases and J by 0 bases, 4 bases remained unmatched. Per the germline V gene, CDR1 is NNHDY and CDR2 is SYVADS. The CDR3 covers 17 residues. The CDR3 sequence is CASSGTGGARSQNTLYF. The CDR3 bases that were read are TGTGCCAGCAGTGGGACTGGGGGGGCGCGGAGTCAAAAC.

This clone turned up a few times. All gene names here are mouse names. CDR3 DNA, as far as it was read: TGTGCCAGCAGTTGGACTGGGCAAAAC. Translation: CASSWTGQN. The full CDR3 protein reads CASSWTGQNTLYF. The genes are TRBV19 and TRBJ2-4; TRBD2 matches 8 bases. The observed sequence ends 4 residues before the CDR3 terminus, with the missing tail filled in from the germline J gene. Germline assignment: CDR1 FNHDT and CDR2 SITEND (reference sequence). V lost 4 bases and J lost 3; bases outside the gene matches: 1. This CDR3 spans 13 amino acids.

Of note for this clone: These gene names are mouse names. The CDR3 end is not reached by the read, which stops 4 residues before it; the germline J gene fills it in. The chain joins TRBV19 to TRBJ2-1, with 11 positions matching TRBD2. Germline CDR1 FNHDT, CDR2 SITEND (reference sequence). V dropped 4 bases and J dropped 2; count of bases not matched to a gene: 5. This CDR3 region has 16 residues. CDR3 bases read: TGTGCCAGCAGTCGACGACTGGGGGGGGACTATGCT. Protein product: CASSRRLGGDYA. In full, the CDR3 reads CASSRRLGGDYAEQFF.

The sample holds a few counts of this clone. Gene names denote mouse genes. The read stops 4 residues short of the end of the CDR3; the missing end is completed from the germline J gene. The chain combines TRBV1 with TRBJ2-5; 10 nucleotides align to TRBD2. Looked up from germline, CDR1 is NSQYPW and CDR2 is LRSPGD (reference sequence). The CDR3 consists of 16 residues. Partial CDR3 DNA: TGCACCTGCAGTGCAGGGGGCGCGGACTGGGGGGAC. This codes for CTCSAGGADWGD. The full-length CDR3 reads as CTCSAGGADWGDTQYF.

This clone has only a few counts. Any gene name here is a mouse gene name. From the germline J gene comes the end of the CDR3, since the read stops 4 residues before it. V usage is TRBV19 and J usage is TRBJ2-1, with D uncertain. V lost 3 bases to trimming and J lost 5 bases, with 6 bases between them. This CDR3 has 12 residues. From germline, CDR1 is FNHDT and CDR2 SITEND (reference sequence). The DNA read from the CDR3 is TGTGCCAGCAGTACATCAGATGCT. This encodes CASSTSDA. The complete CDR3 reads CASSTSDAEQFF.

The table lists this clone with many counts. Here the gene names and germline are mouse. The read ends 4 residues before the CDR3 terminus; that terminus is restored from the germline J gene. This chain connects TRBV13-3 to TRBJ2-5; 10 nucleotides agree with TRBD2. Germline V gene lookup returns CDR1 NNHDY and CDR2 SYVADS. The CDR3 extends over 13 amino acids. Partial CDR3 DNA: TGTGCCAGCAGAGACTGGGGGGTAGAC. It is translated as CASRDWGVD. The complete CDR3 reads CASRDWGVDTQYF. The variable domain in full, with the rest retrieved from reference TRBV13-3 and TRBJ2-5, is EAAVTQSPRSKVAVTGGKVTLSCHQTNNHDYMYWYRQDTGHGLRLIHYSYVADSTEKGDIPDGYKASRPSQENFSLILELASLSQTAVYFCASRDWGVDTQYFGPGTRLLVL.

This clone was observed many times. Gene names are mouse gene names. The missing CDR3 end, 4 residues past where the read stops, is filled in from the germline J gene. The chain uses TRBV13-3 and TRBJ2-1, with 12 bases identical to TRBD2. The CDR3 runs 17 residues. Germline CDR1 and CDR2: NNHDY and SYVADS. The J segment lost 0 bases and the V segment lost 0 bases, leaving 1 base of the junction unmatched. The CDR3 here is CASSDAGLGGNYAEQFF. The covered CDR3 bases are TGTGCCAGCAGTGATGCGGGACTGGGGGGTAACTATGCT.

Of note for this clone: Gene names refer to mouse genes. CDR3 DNA, as far as it was read: TGTGCCAGCAGTGCTGGGGGGGTAAACTATGCT. Translated: CASSAGGVNYA. The entire CDR3 reads CASSAGGVNYAEQFF. The chain couples TRBV13-3 to TRBJ2-1; 9 nucleotides agree with TRBD2. The CDR3 end falls 4 residues outside the read, so it is completed with the germline J gene. Germline CDR1 and CDR2: NNHDY and SYVADS. There are 15 residues in the CDR3. V dropped 3 bases and J dropped 1; count of bases not matched to a gene: 2.

This clone was found many times. Mouse gene names apply. The read ends 4 residues before the CDR3 terminus; that terminus is restored from the germline J gene. This chain uses TRBV13-3 with TRBJ1-4; 9 nucleotides line up with TRBD1. Per germline, CDR1 NNHDY and CDR2 SYVADS. The CDR3 extends over 15 amino acids. The DNA read from the CDR3 is TGTGCCAGCAGTCCCGGGACAGGGATCGGCGAA. It is translated as CASSPGTGIGE. The complete CDR3 protein is CASSPGTGIGERLFF.

The table lists this clone with many counts. The protein TCRdb lists differs from the translation of the DNA at residue 11; the protein given here is translated from the DNA itself. Genes and germline are mouse. The CDR3 end is not reached by the read, which stops 3 residues before it; the germline J gene fills it in. V and J are TRBV13-3 and TRBJ1-3; D remains unclear. Germline-derived CDR1 and CDR2 are NNHDY and SYVADS. The CDR3 sequence is 14 residues long. V lost 7 bases to trimming and J lost 0 bases, with 11 bases between them. The covered CDR3 bases are TGTGCCAGCCTTCAGCGCCCTTCTGGAAATACG. Translating gives CASLQRPSGNT. In full, the CDR3 is CASLQRPSGNTLYF.

This clone was counted between two and nine times. Gene names are the mouse ones. The CDR3 end falls 4 residues outside the read, so it is completed with the germline J gene. This sequence joins TRBV13-3 and TRBJ1-1; 8 bases are a match to TRBD1. Per the germline V gene, CDR1 is NNHDY and CDR2 is SYVADS. The CDR3 is made up of 13 amino acids. The CDR3 sequence is CASSPRGHGEVFF. The part of the CDR3 DNA that was read is TGTGCCAGCAGTCCCAGGGGGCATGGA.

Comments on this clone: The listed genes are named as in mouse. With the read ending 4 residues before the CDR3 end, the germline J gene is used to fill in that end. The V gene is TRBV13-3, the J gene TRBJ2-3; 9 bases align to TRBD1. Germline V gene lookup returns CDR1 NNHDY and CDR2 SYVADS. Trimming cost V 2 bases and J 3 bases; bases outside gene matches: 7. The CDR3 runs to 16 residues. The part of the CDR3 DNA that was read is TGTGCCAGCAGTGACCCGGGACAGGGCAGGGCAGAA. Its protein product is CASSDPGQGRAE. The entire CDR3 sequence reads CASSDPGQGRAETLYF.

This clone was observed many times. Germline and genes here are mouse. The read is 4 residues too short to cover the CDR3 end, so that end is filled in from the germline J gene. The chain carries TRBV13-3 and TRBJ2-3, with D possibly TRBD1 on 7 matching bases. This CDR3 is built from 14 residues. Germline CDR1 is NNHDY and CDR2 is SYVADS. CDR3 region: CASSDLGGKETLYF. Incomplete CDR3 DNA: TGTGCCAGCAGTGATCTAGGGGGCAAAGAA.

Regarding this clone: Mouse names are used for the genes. Sequencing ends 4 residues short of the CDR3 end; the germline J gene provides the rest. This chain connects TRBV13-2 to TRBJ2-3, with D tentatively TRBD2 (7 bases). The CDR3 has 16 residues. Deletions cut 3 bases from V and 0 bases from J, with 14 bases between. CDR1 NNHNN and CDR2 SYGAGS come from the germline V gene (reference sequence). The CDR3 spells CASGVGGPLSAETLYF. The CDR3 bases that were read are TGTGCCAGCGGTGTTGGGGGGCCTCTTAGTGCAGAA.

This clone has more than one count but fewer than ten. Gene names and germline refer to mouse. The read gets to within 4 residues of the CDR3 end, and the germline J gene fills in the rest. V gene TRBV13-3 combines with J gene TRBJ2-1; the match to TRBD2 covers 8 bases. The CDR3 runs 15 residues. V was pared by 2 bases and J by 3 bases, with 4 bases of the junction left unmatched. Looked up from germline, CDR1 is NNHDY and CDR2 is SYVADS. The CDR3 bases that were read are TGTGCCAGCAGTGAAGAACTGGGGGCCTATGCT. Translated: CASSEELGAYA. The CDR3 as a whole reads CASSEELGAYAEQFF.

The sample holds a few counts of this clone. The genes are named according to mouse. The read ends 4 residues shy of where the CDR3 ends; the end is completed using the germline J gene. The V and J genes are TRBV13-1 and TRBJ1-4, with 7 positions matching TRBD1. Unmatched junction bases numbered 2, after V lost 0 bases and J lost 3 bases. This CDR3 is built from 15 residues. Germline CDR1 and CDR2: NSHNY and SYGAGN. The CDR3 here is CASSDGGQPNERLFF. CDR3 DNA (partial): TGTGCCAGCAGTGATGGGGGACAGCCCAACGAA.